Following are 10 T cell receptor beta chains from one sample sequenced in a study of T cell clonality in common variable immunodeficiency. Using immunoSEQ multiplex PCR, the repertoire was profiled, and TCRdb retains in-frame clones only, with some absent. The sample holds 50,000 to 65,000 clones, and no clone turns up only once. What was sequenced was peripheral blood mononuclear cells. The source of these receptors is a person aged 18 to 69 in good health.

This clone was counted at least ten times. The read ends 3 residues shy of where the CDR3 ends; the end is completed using the germline J gene. V and J are TRBV20-1 and TRBJ2-1; D possibly uses TRBD1 or TRBD2 (5 bases each). Germline V gene data show CDR1 as DFQATT and CDR2 as SNEGSKA (reference sequence). The CDR3 covers 15 residues. The V end was cut by 0 bases, the J end by 4 bases, with 13 bases between. The CDR3 sequence is CSARDRQREYNEQFF. The DNA read from the CDR3 is TGCAGTGCTAGAGATAGACAGAGGGAGTACAATGAG.

This clone was recorded many times. The sequence runs out 3 residues before the end of the CDR3; the remainder is reconstructed from the germline J gene. This chain joins TRBV5-4 and TRBJ2-2, with D maybe TRBD1 (5 bases). This CDR3 comprises 15 residues. The V and J ends lost 3 bases and 7 bases respectively, with 16 bases between them. From germline, CDR1 is SGHNT and CDR2 YYREEE (reference sequence). This CDR3 is CASSSQIREGGELFF. The covered CDR3 bases are TGTGCCAGCAGCTCCCAAATCAGGGAAGGCGGGGAG.

This clone appeared many times. Read sequence stops 3 residues before the CDR3 end, and the germline J gene provides the missing end. The V gene is TRBV6-2 or TRBV6-3, the J gene TRBJ1-5, with D possibly being TRBD1 (5 bases). Germline V gives CDR1 MNHEY, CDR2 SVGEGT. The CDR3 loop spans 12 amino acids. With 5 bases removed from V and 7 bases from J, the gap between germline ends came to 9 bases. CDR3: CASSRDWQPQHF. The CDR3 DNA, read in part, is TGTGCCAGCAGTAGGGACTGGCAGCCC.

This clone was observed at least ten times. The sequence runs out 3 residues before the end of the CDR3; the remainder is reconstructed from the germline J gene. The chain couples TRBV20-1 to TRBJ2-1; D might be TRBD2 (5 bases). The CDR3 is 16 amino acids. The V gene's germline CDR1 is DFQATT and CDR2 SNEGSKA (reference sequence). Between the trimmed V and J ends, which lost 0 bases and 0 bases, there was a span of 12 bases. CDR3 DNA, as far as it was read: TGCAGTGCTAGAGATCTGAGCGGCAGCTCCTACAATGAG. Translation gives CSARDLSGSSYNE. The whole CDR3 protein is CSARDLSGSSYNEQFF.

In its sample, this clone was seen many times. The observed sequence ends 3 residues before the CDR3 terminus, with the missing tail filled in from the germline J gene. The chain combines TRBV10-2 with TRBJ2-2; 12 bases agree with TRBD2. Per the germline V gene, CDR1 is WSHSY and CDR2 is SAAADI. This CDR3 spans 16 amino acids. J gave up 5 bases and V 5 bases, and 6 bases lay outside the gene matches. The CDR3 bases that were read are TGCGCCAGCAGTCCGACCCTAGCGGGAGGGACCGGGGAG. Its protein product is CASSPTLAGGTGE. The full CDR3 protein reads CASSPTLAGGTGELFF.

This clone was detected ten times or more. The read is 3 residues too short to cover the CDR3 end, so that end is filled in from the germline J gene. The chain recombines TRBV19 with TRBJ2-1; unclear D gene. CDR3 size: 15 residues. Germline-derived CDR1 and CDR2 are LNHDA and SQIVND (reference sequence). Trimming cost V 1 base and J 3 bases, with 10 bases left between them. CDR3 loop: CASSIGQVNYNEQFF. Incomplete CDR3 DNA: TGTGCCAGTAGTATAGGGCAGGTGAACTACAATGAG.

The table lists this clone with many counts. The read terminates 3 residues ahead of where the CDR3 ends, so the germline J gene completes it. The chain employs TRBV7-3 and TRBJ2-3, with D perhaps TRBD2 (6 bases). The CDR3 extends over 15 amino acids. CDR1 and CDR2 from the germline V gene are SGHTA and FQGTGA. Trimming took off 2 bases at V and 4 bases at J, with 13 bases between the two ends. CDR3 in amino acids: CASSLGGIGADTQYF. Incomplete CDR3 DNA: TGTGCCAGCAGCTTAGGCGGGATAGGTGCAGATACG.

The sample holds many counts of this clone. The CDR3 is cut off 3 residues early in the read; its end comes from the germline J gene. The genes are TRBV9 and TRBJ2-7, with 9 positions matching TRBD2. After removal of 5 bases from V and 1 base from J, the junction contained 7 bases not matched to a gene. Per the germline V gene, CDR1 is SGDLS and CDR2 is YYNGEE. The CDR3 totals 15 residues. The sequenced part of the CDR3 DNA is TGTGCCAGCAGGGGACCTCTAGCGGGATCCTACGAG. It codes for CASRGPLAGSYE. The full CDR3 sequence reads CASRGPLAGSYEQYF.

About this clone itself: Coverage ceases 3 residues before the CDR3 finishes, and the germline J gene fills in the end. The chain uses TRBV5-1 and TRBJ2-3; D gene uncertain. The CDR3 contains 13 residues. CDR1 and CDR2 (germline): SGHRS, YFSETQ. CDR3 residues: CASSLEGFQPQYF. Partial CDR3 DNA: TGCGCCAGCAGCTTGGAAGGGTTTCAGCCG.

This clone was counted at least ten times. The read ends 3 residues shy of where the CDR3 ends; the end is completed using the germline J gene. The rearrangement joins TRBV5-4 to TRBJ2-2, with 9 positions matching TRBD1. J gave up 4 bases and V 3 bases, and 4 bases lay outside the gene matches. There are 15 residues in the CDR3. The germline V gene encodes CDR1 SGHNT and CDR2 YYREEE (reference sequence). The covered CDR3 bases are TGTGCCAGCAGCTACCGGGACAGGGTCACCGGGGAG. Its translation is CASSYRDRVTGE. The whole CDR3 sequence is CASSYRDRVTGELFF.